The rows below give T cell receptor beta chains drawn from one sample of a study of CD8 T cells in Susac syndrome. TCRdb itself ran the immunoSEQ multiplex PCR reads through MiXCR, one entry per CDR3 protein. The data contain 150,000 to 200,000 distinct CDR3 sequences, over 85% of them singletons. Input material: CD4+ T cells from PBMCs. These receptor sequences come from a human donor in good health. CDR3s include the opening cysteine and the closing phenylalanine or tryptophan. A D gene is named only where the DNA matches it firmly. Some rows mark clone size as missing; the rest say once, few, many or name a class of expanded clone.

V gene	D gene	J gene	clone size	CDR3 protein	CDR3 DNA
TRBV6-2/TRBV6-3	TRBD1	TRBJ2-3	.	CATGTGRADTQYF	TGTGCCACCGGGACAGGGAGGGCGGATACGCAGTATTTT
TRBV7-2	.	TRBJ2-7	.	CASSRWGEYEQYF	TGTGCCAGCAGTCGCTGGGGCGAGTACGAGCAGTACTTC
TRBV7-2	TRBD2	TRBJ2-5	.	CASRLLAGGQETQYF	TGTGCCAGCAGACTACTAGCGGGGGGTCAAGAGACCCAGTACTTC
TRBV3-1	TRBD1	TRBJ1-2	.	CASSLGTGGLGYTF	TGTGCCAGCAGCCTCGGGACAGGGGGCCTTGGCTACACCTTC
TRBV20-1	TRBD2	TRBJ2-5	.	CSARGGQHETQYF	TGCAGTGCTAGGGGAGGGCAGCATGAGACCCAGTACTTC
TRBV9	.	TRBJ2-6	.	CASSVASSGANVLTF	TGTGCCAGCAGCGTAGCCTCCTCTGGGGCCAACGTCCTGACTTTC
TRBV11-2	.	TRBJ1-2	.	CASALAGNYGYTF	TGTGCCAGCGCTCTGGCAGGGAACTATGGCTACACCTTC
TRBV20-1	.	TRBJ1-2	.	CSARGTRGANYGYTF	TGCAGTGCTAGAGGAACCAGGGGCGCAAACTATGGCTACACCTTC
TRBV20-1	TRBD1	TRBJ1-1	.	CSASIWQGGTEAFF	TGCAGTGCTAGCATTTGGCAGGGGGGCACTGAAGCTTTCTTT
TRBV12-3/TRBV12-4	.	TRBJ1-2	.	CASSLAEGGYTF	TGTGCCAGCAGTTTAGCCGAGGGAGGCTACACCTTC
TRBV25-1	.	TRBJ2-7	.	CASSGPDRTYEQYF	TGTGCCAGCAGTGGCCCCGACAGGACCTACGAGCAGTACTTC
TRBV12-3/TRBV12-4	TRBD2	TRBJ2-2	.	CASRASGGTGELFF	TGTGCCAGCAGGGCTAGCGGGGGCACCGGGGAGCTGTTTTTT
TRBV9	.	TRBJ1-6	.	CASSATGTGDSPLHF	TGTGCCAGCAGCGCGACCGGGACGGGGGATTCACCCCTCCACTTT
TRBV5-1	.	TRBJ1-2	.	CASSLERAGYTF	TGCGCCAGCAGCTTGGAAAGGGCTGGCTACACCTTC
TRBV15	.	TRBJ1-2	.	CATSPPLSIHGYTF	TGTGCCACCAGCCCCCCGCTGTCGATCCATGGCTACACCTTC
TRBV5-1	.	TRBJ2-7	once	CASSLEAGNLYEQYF	TGCGCCAGCAGCTTGGAGGCAGGCAATCTTTACGAGCAGTACTTC
TRBV3-1	TRBD2	TRBJ2-7	.	CASSPSLAGANEQYF	TGTGCCAGCAGCCCATCTCTAGCGGGGGCCAACGAGCAGTACTTC
TRBV5-4	.	TRBJ2-1	.	CASSLDLLANNEQFF	TGTGCCAGCAGCTTGGATCTACTAGCTAACAATGAGCAGTTCTTC
TRBV5-1	TRBD1	TRBJ2-1	.	CASSLVWTGNNEQFF	TGCGCCAGCAGCTTGGTATGGACAGGGAACAATGAGCAGTTCTTC
TRBV20-1	TRBD1	TRBJ2-7	.	CSAREGQAVEEQYF	TGCAGTGCTAGAGAAGGACAGGCGGTGGAGGAGCAGTACTTC
TRBV7-2	.	TRBJ2-7	.	CASSLAQGPYEQYF	TGTGCCAGCAGCTTAGCCCAGGGACCCTACGAGCAGTACTTC
TRBV29-1	TRBD1	TRBJ1-1	.	CSVVETGINTEAFF	TGCAGCGTTGTCGAGACAGGGATAAACACTGAAGCTTTCTTT
TRBV20-1	TRBD1	TRBJ2-7	.	CSALQGAHEQYF	TGCAGTGCCTTACAGGGGGCCCACGAGCAGTACTTC
TRBV7-9	.	TRBJ2-1	.	CASSRKAVDNEQFF	TGTGCCAGCAGCCGGAAGGCGGTTGACAATGAGCAGTTCTTC
TRBV20-1	TRBD1	TRBJ1-5	.	CSADRGNQPQHF	TGCAGTGCCGACAGGGGCAATCAGCCCCAGCATTTT
TRBV20-1	.	TRBJ1-2	.	CSARGPLWRSYTF	TGCAGTGCTCGGGGACCCCTCTGGCGAAGCTACACCTTC
TRBV10-3	TRBD2	TRBJ2-3	.	CAISGRDRQWGLAGNTDTQYF	TGTGCCATCAGTGGCCGGGACCGACAATGGGGACTAGCGGGGAACACAGATACGCAGTATTTT
TRBV4-3	.	TRBJ1-1	.	CASSQDQGWATEAFF	TGCGCCAGCAGCCAAGATCAAGGGTGGGCCACTGAAGCTTTCTTT
TRBV20-1	.	TRBJ1-2	.	CSARVGGRGYTF	TGCAGTGCTAGAGTCGGGGGACGGGGCTACACCTTC
TRBV5-4	.	TRBJ2-1	.	CASSLGYSSYNEQFF	TGTGCCAGCAGCTTGGGCTATAGCTCCTACAATGAGCAGTTCTTC
TRBV7-2	.	TRBJ2-1	.	CASSLVTRNEQFF	TGTGCCAGCAGCTTAGTAACGCGAAATGAGCAGTTCTTC
TRBV20-1	TRBD2	TRBJ2-2	.	CSARTPGTSNTGELFF	TGCAGTGCTAGAACACCCGGGACTAGTAACACCGGGGAGCTGTTTTTT
TRBV7-2	.	TRBJ2-5	.	CASSLVHQETQYF	TGTGCCAGCAGCCTCGTTCACCAAGAGACCCAGTACTTC
TRBV4-3	.	TRBJ2-5	.	CASSQLLAPKETQYF	TGCGCCAGCAGCCAATTACTAGCACCGAAGGAGACCCAGTACTTC
TRBV6-2/TRBV6-3	.	TRBJ1-2	once	CASSGRVAYGYTF	TGTGCCAGCAGTGGACGGGTAGCCTATGGCTACACCTTC
TRBV12-3/TRBV12-4	.	TRBJ2-1	few	CASSFRGNEQFF	TGTGCCAGCAGTTTCAGAGGAAATGAGCAGTTCTTC
TRBV7-9	TRBD1	TRBJ1-1	once	CASGGQRNTEAFF	TGTGCCAGCGGGGGACAGCGAAACACTGAAGCTTTCTTT
TRBV20-1	TRBD2	TRBJ2-1	once	CSAGKRGVSYNEQFF	TGCAGTGCAGGGAAGCGGGGGGTTTCCTACAATGAGCAGTTCTTC
TRBV29-1	TRBD1	TRBJ1-5	.	CSVSADRGLGQPQHF	TGCAGCGTTAGTGCGGACAGGGGGCTTGGTCAGCCCCAGCATTTT
TRBV4-1	.	TRBJ1-6	.	CASSQNAGTENSPLHF	TGCGCCAGCAGCCAAAACGCCGGGACGGAGAATTCACCCCTCCACTTT
TRBV18	TRBD2	TRBJ2-5	.	CASSPVASGGQETQYF	TGTGCCAGCTCACCAGTGGCTAGCGGGGGACAAGAGACCCAGTACTTC
TRBV7-9	TRBD1	TRBJ2-7	.	CASSYTDRGYEQYF	TGTGCCAGCAGCTATACGGACAGGGGCTACGAGCAGTACTTC
TRBV20-1	.	TRBJ1-5	.	CSARAGSDQPQHF	TGCAGTGCTAGAGCCGGCTCAGATCAGCCCCAGCATTTT
TRBV28	.	TRBJ1-2	.	CASSFNRGYTF	TGTGCCAGCAGTTTTAACAGGGGCTACACCTTC
TRBV23-1	.	TRBJ2-2	.	CASSQTGTPTGELFF	TGCGCCAGCAGTCAAACCGGGACCCCCACCGGGGAGCTGTTTTTT
TRBV30	.	TRBJ1-5	.	CAWSVTYNQPQHF	TGTGCCTGGAGTGTAACGTACAATCAGCCCCAGCATTTT
TRBV7-9	.	TRBJ2-3	.	CASTDGQRLSTDTQYF	TGTGCCAGCACGGACGGACAGCGCCTTTCCACAGATACGCAGTATTTT
TRBV3-1	.	TRBJ2-1	.	CASSQGTREQFF	TGTGCCAGCAGCCAAGGAACGCGAGAGCAGTTCTTC
TRBV4-2	TRBD1	TRBJ2-7	.	CASSHGQGVYEQYF	TGTGCCAGCAGCCATGGGCAGGGGGTCTACGAGCAGTACTTC
TRBV20-1	.	TRBJ2-3	.	CSARGQLVPTDTQYF	TGCAGTGCTAGAGGACAACTAGTCCCCACGGATACGCAGTATTTT
TRBV20-1	.	TRBJ2-5	.	CSARDRSRWQETQYF	TGCAGTGCTAGAGATCGCAGCAGATGGCAAGAGACCCAGTACTTC
TRBV5-1	TRBD2	TRBJ2-5	once	CASSGTSEETQYF	TGCGCCAGCAGCGGGACTAGCGAAGAGACCCAGTACTTC
TRBV7-9	TRBD1	TRBJ2-1	.	CASSSGQGDHNEQFF	TGTGCCAGCAGCTCGGGACAGGGGGACCACAATGAGCAGTTCTTC
TRBV6-2/TRBV6-3	.	TRBJ1-1	.	CASRDMGRPEAFF	TGTGCCAGCAGGGACATGGGCAGGCCGGAAGCTTTCTTT
TRBV3-1	TRBD1	TRBJ2-6	.	CASSLGQGKISVLTF	TGTGCCAGCAGCCTGGGACAGGGAAAGATTAGCGTCCTGACTTTC
TRBV20-1	.	TRBJ1-5	.	CSAIHGTGNQPQHF	TGCAGTGCTATTCACGGAACGGGCAATCAGCCCCAGCATTTT
TRBV7-9	.	TRBJ2-1	.	CASSSLPPEQFF	TGTGCCAGCAGCTCACTCCCACCTGAGCAGTTCTTC
TRBV27	TRBD2	TRBJ2-2	.	CANKTSGGAGELFF	TGTGCCAACAAGACTAGCGGGGGGGCCGGGGAGCTGTTTTTT